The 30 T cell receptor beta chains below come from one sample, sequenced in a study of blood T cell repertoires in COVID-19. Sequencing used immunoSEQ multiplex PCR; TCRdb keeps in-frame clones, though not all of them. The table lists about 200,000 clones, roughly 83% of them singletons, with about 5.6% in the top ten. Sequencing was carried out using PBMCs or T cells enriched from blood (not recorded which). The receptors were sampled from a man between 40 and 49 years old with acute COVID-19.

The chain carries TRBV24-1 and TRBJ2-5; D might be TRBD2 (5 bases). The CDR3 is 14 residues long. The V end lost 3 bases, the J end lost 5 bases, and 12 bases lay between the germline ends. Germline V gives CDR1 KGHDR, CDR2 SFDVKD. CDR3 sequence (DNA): TGTGCCACCAGTGATCCGTCTGGCGGGGAGACCCAGTACTTC. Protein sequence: CATSDPSGGETQYF.

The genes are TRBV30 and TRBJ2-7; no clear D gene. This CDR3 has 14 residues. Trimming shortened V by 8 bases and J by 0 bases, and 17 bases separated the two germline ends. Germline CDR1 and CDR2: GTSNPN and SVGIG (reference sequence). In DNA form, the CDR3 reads TGTGCCGGCCAGACGACACGATCCTCCTACGAGCAGTACTTC. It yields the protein CAGQTTRSSYEQYF.

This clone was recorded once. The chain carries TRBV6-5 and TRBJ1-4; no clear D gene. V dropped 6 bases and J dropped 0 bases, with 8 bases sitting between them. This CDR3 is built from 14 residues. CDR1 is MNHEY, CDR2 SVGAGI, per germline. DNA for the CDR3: TGTGCCAGCAGCTCGGTTGCAACTAATGAAAAACTGTTTTTT. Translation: CASSSVATNEKLFF.

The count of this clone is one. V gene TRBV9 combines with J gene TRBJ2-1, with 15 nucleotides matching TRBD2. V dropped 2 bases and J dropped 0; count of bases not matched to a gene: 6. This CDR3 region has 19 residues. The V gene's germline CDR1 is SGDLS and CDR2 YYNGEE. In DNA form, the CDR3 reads TGTGCCAGCAGCGTGGGACTAGCGGGAGGCTCAAGCTCCTACAATGAGCAGTTCTTC. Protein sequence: CASSVGLAGGSSSYNEQFF. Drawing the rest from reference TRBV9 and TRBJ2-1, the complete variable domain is DSGVTQTPKHLITATGQRVTLRCSPRSGDLSVYWYQQSLDQGLQFLIQYYNGEERAKGNILERFSAQQFPDLHSELNLSSLELGDSALYFCASSVGLAGGSSSYNEQFFGPGTRLTVL.

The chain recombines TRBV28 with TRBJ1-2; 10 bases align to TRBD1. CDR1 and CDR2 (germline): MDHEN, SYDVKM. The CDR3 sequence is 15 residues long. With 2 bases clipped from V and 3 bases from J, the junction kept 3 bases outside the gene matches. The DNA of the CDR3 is TGTGCCAGCAGTTTAGTTGGGACAGGGGACTATGGCTACACCTTC. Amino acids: CASSLVGTGDYGYTF.

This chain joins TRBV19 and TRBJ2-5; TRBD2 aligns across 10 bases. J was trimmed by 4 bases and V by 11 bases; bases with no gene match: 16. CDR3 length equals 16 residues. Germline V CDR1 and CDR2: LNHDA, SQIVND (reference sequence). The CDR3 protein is CAAQYQAGGPRETQYF. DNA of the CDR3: TGTGCCGCCCAATATCAAGCGGGAGGGCCGAGAGAGACCCAGTACTTC. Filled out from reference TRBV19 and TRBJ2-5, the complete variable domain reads DGGITQSPKYLFRKEGQNVTLSCEQNLNHDAMYWYRQDPGQGLRLIYYSQIVNDFQKGDIAEGYSVSREKKESFPLTVTSAQKNPTAFYLCAAQYQAGGPRETQYFGPGTRLLVL.

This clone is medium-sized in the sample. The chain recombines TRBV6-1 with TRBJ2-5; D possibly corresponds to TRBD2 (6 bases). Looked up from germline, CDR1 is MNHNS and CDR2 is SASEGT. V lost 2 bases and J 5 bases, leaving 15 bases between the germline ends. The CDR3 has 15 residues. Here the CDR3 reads CASSESGEAQETQYF. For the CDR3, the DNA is TGTGCCAGCAGTGAATCCGGGGAGGCACAGGAGACCCAGTACTTC.

CDR3 sequence: CASSFSSGEAFF. The CDR3, as DNA: TGTGCCAGCAGTTTCAGTTCGGGTGAAGCTTTCTTT. The chain recombines TRBV12-3 or TRBV12-4 with TRBJ1-1; D ambiguous. The CDR3 covers 12 residues. V was cut by 3 bases and J by 7 bases, with 9 bases left in between.

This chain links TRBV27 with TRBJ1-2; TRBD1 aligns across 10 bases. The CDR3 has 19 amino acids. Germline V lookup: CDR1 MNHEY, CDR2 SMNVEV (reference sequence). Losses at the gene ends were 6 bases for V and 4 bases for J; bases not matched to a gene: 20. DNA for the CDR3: TGTGCCAGCAGCCAACCAAACCCGGGACAGGGGAATTCCCTCTATGGCTACACCTTC. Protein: CASSQPNPGQGNSLYGYTF.

The CDR3 protein is CASSLAFSTIYF. The CDR3 DNA reads TGTGCCAGCAGCTTGGCATTTTCGACCATATATTTT. The chain employs TRBV11-2 and TRBJ1-3; D not resolved. V was cut by 3 bases and J by 10 bases, with 10 bases left in between. Per germline, CDR1 SGHAT and CDR2 FQNNGV. The CDR3 covers 12 residues. The entire variable domain, with the rest obtained from reference TRBV11-2 and TRBJ1-3, is as follows: EAGVAQSPRYKIIEKRQSVAFWCNPISGHATLYWYQQILGQGPKLLIQFQNNGVVDDSQLPKDRFSAERLKGVDSTLKIQPAKLEDSAVYLCASSLAFSTIYFGEGSWLTVV.

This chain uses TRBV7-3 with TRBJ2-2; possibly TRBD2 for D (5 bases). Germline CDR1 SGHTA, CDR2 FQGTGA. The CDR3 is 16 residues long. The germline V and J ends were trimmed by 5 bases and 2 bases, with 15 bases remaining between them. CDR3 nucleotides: TGTGCCAGCAGCCGAAACTCCGGGATTAACACCGGGGAGCTGTTTTTT. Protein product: CASSRNSGINTGELFF.

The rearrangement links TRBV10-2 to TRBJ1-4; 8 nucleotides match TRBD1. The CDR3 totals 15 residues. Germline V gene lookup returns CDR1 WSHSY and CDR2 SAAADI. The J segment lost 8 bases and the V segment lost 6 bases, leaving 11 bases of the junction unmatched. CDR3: CASSNPGGGTEKLFF. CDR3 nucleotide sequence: TGCGCCAGCAGCAACCCAGGGGGCGGGACGGAAAAACTGTTTTTT.

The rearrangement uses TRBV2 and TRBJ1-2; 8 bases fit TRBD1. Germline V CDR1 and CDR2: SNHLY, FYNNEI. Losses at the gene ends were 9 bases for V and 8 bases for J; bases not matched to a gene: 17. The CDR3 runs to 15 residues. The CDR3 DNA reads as TGTGCCAGTGTCGGGGTTGAGCAGGGGGCGGGCGGCTACACCTTC. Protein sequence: CASVGVEQGAGGYTF.

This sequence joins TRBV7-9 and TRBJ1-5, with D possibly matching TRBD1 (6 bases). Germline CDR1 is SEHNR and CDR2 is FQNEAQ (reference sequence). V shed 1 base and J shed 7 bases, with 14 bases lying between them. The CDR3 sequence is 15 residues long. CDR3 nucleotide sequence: TGTGCCAGCAGCTTAGTAGGGGGGGATGGACAGCCCCAGCATTTT. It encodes CASSLVGGDGQPQHF.

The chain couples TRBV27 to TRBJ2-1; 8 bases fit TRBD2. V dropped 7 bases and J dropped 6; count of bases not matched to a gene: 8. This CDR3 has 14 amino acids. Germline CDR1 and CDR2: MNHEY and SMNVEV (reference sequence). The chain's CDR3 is CASTFGTSINEQFF. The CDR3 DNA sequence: TGTGCCAGCACCTTCGGGACTAGTATCAATGAGCAGTTCTTC.

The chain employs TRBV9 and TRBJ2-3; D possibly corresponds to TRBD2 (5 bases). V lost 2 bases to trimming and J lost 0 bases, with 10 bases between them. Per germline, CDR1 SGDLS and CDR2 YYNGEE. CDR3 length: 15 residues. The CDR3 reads CASSVGATSTDTQYF. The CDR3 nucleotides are TGTGCCAGCAGCGTGGGAGCGACTAGCACAGATACGCAGTATTTT.

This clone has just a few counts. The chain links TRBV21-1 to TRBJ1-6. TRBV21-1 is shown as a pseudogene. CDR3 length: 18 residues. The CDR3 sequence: CASSKVGRRQSYNSPLHF. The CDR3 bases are TGTGCCAGCAGCAAAGTTGGGAGGCGGCAGTCCTATAATTCACCCCTCCACTTT.

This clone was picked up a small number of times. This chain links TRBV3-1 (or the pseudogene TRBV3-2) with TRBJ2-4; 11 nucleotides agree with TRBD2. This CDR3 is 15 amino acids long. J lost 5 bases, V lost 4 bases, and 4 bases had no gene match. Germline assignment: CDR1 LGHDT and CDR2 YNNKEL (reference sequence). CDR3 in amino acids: CASSPTSGNENIQYF. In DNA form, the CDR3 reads TGTGCCAGCAGCCCGACTAGCGGGAATGAAAACATTCAGTACTTC.

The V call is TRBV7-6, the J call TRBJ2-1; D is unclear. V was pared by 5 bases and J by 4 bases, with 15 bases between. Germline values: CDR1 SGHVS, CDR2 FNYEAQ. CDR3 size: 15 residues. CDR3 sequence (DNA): TGTGCCAGCAGCCCCCAAGCCCTACCATACAATGAGCAGTTCTTC. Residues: CASSPQALPYNEQFF.

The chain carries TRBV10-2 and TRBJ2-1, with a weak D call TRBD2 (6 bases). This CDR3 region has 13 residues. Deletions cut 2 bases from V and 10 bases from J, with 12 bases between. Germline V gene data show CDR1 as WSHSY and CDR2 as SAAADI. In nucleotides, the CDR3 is TGCGCCAGCAGTGAGGATTACGGAGGGGAGCAGTTCTTC. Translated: CASSEDYGGEQFF.

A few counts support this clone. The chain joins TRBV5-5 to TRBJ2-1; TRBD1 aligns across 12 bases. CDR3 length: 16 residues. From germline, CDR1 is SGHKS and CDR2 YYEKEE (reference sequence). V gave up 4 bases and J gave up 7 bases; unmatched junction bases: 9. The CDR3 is CASSLGTGGSRNEQFF. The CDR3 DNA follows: TGTGCCAGCAGCCTGGGGACAGGGGGCTCTAGAAATGAGCAGTTCTTC.

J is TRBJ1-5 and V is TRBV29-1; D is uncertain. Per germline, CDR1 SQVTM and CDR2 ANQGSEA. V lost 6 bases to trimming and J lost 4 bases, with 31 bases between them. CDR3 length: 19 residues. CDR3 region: CSVALFGEQLSPENQPQHF. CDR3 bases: TGCAGCGTCGCACTCTTTGGGGAGCAACTAAGCCCAGAGAATCAGCCCCAGCATTTT.

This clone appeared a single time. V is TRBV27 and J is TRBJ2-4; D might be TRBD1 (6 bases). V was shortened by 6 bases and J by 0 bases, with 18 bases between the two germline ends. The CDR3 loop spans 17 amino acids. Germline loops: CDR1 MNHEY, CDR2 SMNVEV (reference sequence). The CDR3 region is CASRELTGKGAKNIQYF. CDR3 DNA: TGTGCCAGCAGGGAATTAACAGGGAAGGGAGCCAAAAACATTCAGTACTTC.

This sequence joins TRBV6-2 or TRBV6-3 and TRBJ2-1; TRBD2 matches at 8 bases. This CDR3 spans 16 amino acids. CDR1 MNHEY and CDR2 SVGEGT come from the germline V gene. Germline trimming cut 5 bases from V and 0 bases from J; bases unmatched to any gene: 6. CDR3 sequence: CASSTREASSYNEQFF. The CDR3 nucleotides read TGTGCCAGCAGTACGCGGGAGGCGAGCTCCTACAATGAGCAGTTCTTC.

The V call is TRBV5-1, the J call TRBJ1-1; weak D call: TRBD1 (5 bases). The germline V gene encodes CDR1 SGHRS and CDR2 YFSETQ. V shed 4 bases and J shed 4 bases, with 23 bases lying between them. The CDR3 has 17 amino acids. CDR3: CASSPLSSGNVGTEAFF. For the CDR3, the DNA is TGCGCCAGCAGCCCTTTGTCTTCAGGGAATGTTGGCACTGAAGCTTTCTTT.

The CDR3 is CARSRGPYEQYF. In DNA form, the CDR3 reads TGTGCCAGAAGCAGGGGCCCCTACGAGCAGTACTTC. The chain combines TRBV6-4 with TRBJ2-7, with D possibly being TRBD1 (6 bases). The CDR3 consists of 12 residues. In germline, CDR1 is MRHNA, CDR2 SNTAGT. The V gene lost 9 bases and the J gene lost 2 bases, with 11 bases spanning the gap.

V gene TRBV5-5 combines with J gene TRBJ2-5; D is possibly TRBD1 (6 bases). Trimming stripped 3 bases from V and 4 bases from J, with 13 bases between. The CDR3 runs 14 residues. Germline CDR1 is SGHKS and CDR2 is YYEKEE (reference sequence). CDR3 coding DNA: TGTGCCAGCAGCTCTACACAGGGAAGAGAGACCCAGTACTTC. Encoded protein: CASSSTQGRETQYF.

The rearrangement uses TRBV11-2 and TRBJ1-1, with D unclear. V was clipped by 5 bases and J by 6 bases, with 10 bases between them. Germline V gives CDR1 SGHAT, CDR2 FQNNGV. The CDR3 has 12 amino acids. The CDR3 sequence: CASSPLGAEAFF. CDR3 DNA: TGTGCCAGCAGCCCGCTAGGTGCTGAAGCTTTCTTT.

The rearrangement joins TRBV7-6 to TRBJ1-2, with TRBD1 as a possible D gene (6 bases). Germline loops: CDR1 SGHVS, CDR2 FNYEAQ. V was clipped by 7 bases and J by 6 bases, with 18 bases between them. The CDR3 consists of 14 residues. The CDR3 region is CASTPQQGSHGYTF. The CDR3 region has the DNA TGTGCCAGCACCCCCCAACAGGGAAGTCATGGCTACACCTTC.

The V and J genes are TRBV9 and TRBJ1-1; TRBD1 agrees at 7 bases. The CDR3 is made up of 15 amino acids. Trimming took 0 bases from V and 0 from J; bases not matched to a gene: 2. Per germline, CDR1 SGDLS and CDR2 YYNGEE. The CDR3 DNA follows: TGTGCCAGCAGCGTAGGGGGACAGATGAACACTGAAGCTTTCTTT. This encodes CASSVGGQMNTEAFF.